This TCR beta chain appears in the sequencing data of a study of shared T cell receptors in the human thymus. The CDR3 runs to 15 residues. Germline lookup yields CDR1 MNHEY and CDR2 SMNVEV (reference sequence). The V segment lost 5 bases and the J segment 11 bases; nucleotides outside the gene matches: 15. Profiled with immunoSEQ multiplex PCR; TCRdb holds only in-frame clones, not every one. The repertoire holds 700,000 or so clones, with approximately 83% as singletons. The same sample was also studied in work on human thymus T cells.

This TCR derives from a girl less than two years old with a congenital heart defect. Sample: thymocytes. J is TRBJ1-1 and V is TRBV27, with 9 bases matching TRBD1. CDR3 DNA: TGTGCCAGCAGTGCCGCTAAACAGGGGGCTCGAGAGGCTTTCTTT. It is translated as CASSAAKQGAREAFF.